Shown below are 32 T cell receptor beta chains from a single sample sequenced in a study of blood T cells in healthy people across ages (dated by TCRdb to between 2014 and 2016). Libraries were made using 5' RACE. The sequencer listed for this sample is Illumina HiSeq 2500. A second about 7 to 12 cycle PCR used a sample-barcoded 5' primer and a J-beta primer mix. TCRdb handled the public reads itself, with Q25 trimming in fastp and clone calling in MiXCR, and kept productive beta chains. Every distinct CDR3 protein forms one entry, paired with its most common genes and DNA. For this sample there are roughly 1.5 million distinct CDR3 sequences; around 40% appear just once. Of the sample, approximately 4% falls within the top ten clones. Input material: blood. These receptor sequences come from a woman between 18 and 29 years old in good health.

In its sample, this clonotype was seen a few times. The chain combines TRBV7-2 with TRBJ2-7, with D unclear. The CDR3 consists of 12 residues. V lost 3 bases and J 6 bases, leaving 9 bases between the germline ends. The germline V gene encodes CDR1 SGHTA and CDR2 FQGNSA. The CDR3 loop is CASSFLVGEQYF. DNA of the CDR3: TGTGCCAGCAGCTTTCTAGTCGGCGAGCAGTACTTC.

The chain employs TRBV5-4 and TRBJ2-3, with 8 bases identical to TRBD1. Germline CDR1 reads SGHNT; CDR2 reads YYREEE (reference sequence). V was clipped by 4 bases and J by 6 bases; unmatched bases: 10. The CDR3 runs 15 residues. This CDR3 reads CASSIRQGRLDTQYF. Here the CDR3 DNA reads TGTGCCAGCAGCATTCGACAGGGGAGGTTGGATACGCAGTATTTT.

V usage is TRBV20-1 and J usage is TRBJ2-1; 9 bases line up with TRBD2. V shed 5 bases and J 8 bases; nucleotides not matched to a gene: 10. The germline gives CDR1 DFQATT, CDR2 SNEGSKA (reference sequence). CDR3 length: 14 amino acids. As DNA, the CDR3 is TGCAGTGCTCGCCCTGGGACTAGCTTGGATGAGCAGTTCTTC. This gives the protein CSARPGTSLDEQFF.

The rearrangement uses TRBV3-1 and TRBJ1-3, with D uncertain. The CDR3 spans 15 residues. Per the germline V gene, CDR1 is LGHDT and CDR2 is YNNKEL (reference sequence). The V end was cut by 0 bases, the J end by 4 bases, with 10 bases between. The CDR3: CASSQDQAFGNTIYF. The CDR3 nucleotides are TGTGCCAGCAGCCAAGATCAGGCTTTCGGAAACACCATATATTTT.

The V and J genes are TRBV20-1 and TRBJ2-4; D call uncertain. The assigned J gene may be wrong: the sequence end matches TRBJ2-7 better. The CDR3 extends over 11 amino acids. Germline V gene sequence: CDR1 DFQATT, CDR2 SNEGSKA (reference sequence). DNA of the CDR3: TGCAGTGCCGAGGAACTCTACGAGCAGTACTTC. Residues: CSAEELYEQYF.

The J gene is TRBJ2-3, the V gene TRBV28; TRBD1 agrees at 8 bases. CDR3 length: 13 residues. The germline V gene has CDR1 MDHEN and CDR2 SYDVKM. Trimming cost V 7 bases and J 5 bases; bases outside gene matches: 5. CDR3 nucleotides: TGTGCCAGCACCCCGACAGGGGAAGATACGCAGTATTTT. Protein product: CASTPTGEDTQYF.

The chain has TRBV5-5 and TRBJ2-3; no reliable D call. There are 16 residues in the CDR3. Germline V gene data show CDR1 as SGHKS and CDR2 as YYEKEE (reference sequence). V was cut by 0 bases and J by 0 bases, with 11 bases left in between. The CDR3 loop is CASSLVLTASTDTQYF. The CDR3 nucleotides read TGTGCCAGCAGCTTGGTACTGACTGCTAGCACAGATACGCAGTATTTT.

This clonotype was found a few times. The chain combines TRBV6-5 with TRBJ1-5; 9 nucleotides agree with TRBD1. V dropped 2 bases and J dropped 0; count of bases not matched to a gene: 8. Per the germline V gene, CDR1 is MNHEY and CDR2 is SVGAGI. CDR3 length: 18 residues. CDR3 nucleotide sequence: TGTGCCAGCAGTTACATTCTCGGGACAGGGTATAGCAATCAGCCCCAGCATTTT. It yields the protein CASSYILGTGYSNQPQHF.

The J gene is TRBJ2-1, the V gene TRBV20-1, with D maybe TRBD2 (6 bases). The better agreement between TRBJ2-7 and the DNA end casts doubt on the J call. The CDR3 has 13 residues. Germline assignment: CDR1 DFQATT and CDR2 SNEGSKA (reference sequence). This CDR3 reads CSGVAGSYNEQYF. The CDR3 DNA sequence: TGCAGTGGTGTTGCGGGATCCTACAATGAGCAGTACTTC.

The chain recombines TRBV27 with TRBJ1-1, with D possibly being TRBD1 (5 bases). This CDR3 contains 15 residues. CDR1 and CDR2 from the germline V gene are MNHEY and SMNVEV (reference sequence). V was cut by 4 bases and J by 5 bases, with 17 bases left in between. CDR3 coding DNA: TGTGCCAGCAGTTCTGCTGGGGGGGGTAAGACTGAAGCTTTCTTT. It translates to CASSSAGGGKTEAFF.

This clonotype was seen only a few times. The chain uses TRBV29-1 and TRBJ2-7; a weak D match, TRBD1 (6 bases). This CDR3 has 13 amino acids. V was trimmed by 4 bases and J by 5 bases, leaving 15 bases between them. The germline CDR1 and CDR2 sequences are SQVTM and ANQGSEA. The CDR3 sequence is CSVGYRGLHEQYF. The CDR3 DNA reads TGCAGCGTTGGGTATAGGGGGTTACACGAGCAGTACTTC.

The chain uses TRBV24-1 and TRBJ2-3; 13 nucleotides align to TRBD2. J was trimmed by 3 bases and V by 4 bases; bases with no gene match: 6. The CDR3 covers 17 residues. The germline V gene has CDR1 KGHDR and CDR2 SFDVKD. The CDR3 DNA reads as TGTGCCACCAGTGACCCCGGGACTAGCGGGGTAACAGATACGCAGTATTTT. The encoded protein is CATSDPGTSGVTDTQYF.

The V call is TRBV6-2 or TRBV6-3, the J call TRBJ2-3; 8 positions match TRBD1. Germline V gives CDR1 MNHEY, CDR2 SVGEGT. The CDR3 has 17 residues. The V segment lost 6 bases and the J segment 0 bases; nucleotides outside the gene matches: 11. CDR3 DNA: TGTGCCAGCAGCACCTACGTGGACAGGGCGAGCACAGATACGCAGTATTTT. This codes for CASSTYVDRASTDTQYF.

The chain joins TRBV7-2 to TRBJ1-4, with D unclear. The CDR3 runs to 14 residues. CDR1 and CDR2 from the germline V gene are SGHTA and FQGNSA. Deletions cut 1 base from V and 6 bases from J, with 9 bases between. This CDR3 reads CASSLVIGDEKLFF. The DNA of the CDR3 is TGTGCCAGCAGCTTAGTAATTGGCGATGAAAAACTGTTTTTT.

The chain links TRBV6-2 or TRBV6-3 to TRBJ2-7; D remains unclear. The CDR3 spans 12 residues. The ends were cut back, 2 bases at V and 5 bases at J, with 7 bases in the middle. The germline V gene has CDR1 MNHEY and CDR2 SVGEGT. The CDR3 sequence: CASSYPSNEQYF. CDR3 DNA: TGTGCCAGCAGTTACCCGTCCAACGAGCAGTACTTC.

This clonotype came up a few times. The chain employs TRBV6-6 and TRBJ1-1, with TRBD1 identical over 10 bases. V gave up 7 bases and J gave up 6 bases; unmatched junction bases: 5. The CDR3 runs 13 residues. Per germline, CDR1 MNHNY and CDR2 SVGAGI (reference sequence). CDR3 amino acids: CASTRDRGSEAFF. In nucleotides, the CDR3 is TGTGCCAGCACCCGGGACAGGGGTTCTGAAGCTTTCTTT.

The chain uses TRBV4-2 and TRBJ2-6; D call uncertain. The CDR3 runs 16 residues. V was cut by 0 bases and J by 4 bases, with 10 bases left in between. Germline V gene data show CDR1 as LGHNA and CDR2 as YNFKEQ. CDR3 sequence reads: CASSQEGGVGANVLTF. The CDR3 DNA follows: TGTGCCAGCAGCCAAGAAGGCGGAGTCGGGGCCAACGTCCTGACTTTC.

The chain uses TRBV10-3 and TRBJ2-1; D possibly corresponds to TRBD1 (6 bases). The germline CDR1 and CDR2 sequences are ENHRY and SYGVKD. Trimming shortened V by 0 bases and J by 5 bases, and 14 bases separated the two germline ends. CDR3 size: 16 residues. The CDR3 sequence: CAISESNRAIDNEQFF. The CDR3 DNA follows: TGTGCCATCAGTGAGTCGAACAGGGCTATAGACAATGAGCAGTTCTTC.

A remark on this clonotype: Given a much more abundant clone one base away, this may be a read error. The rearrangement links TRBV20-1 to TRBJ1-6; D is ambiguous. Per germline, CDR1 DFQATT and CDR2 SNEGSKA (reference sequence). The CDR3 covers 15 residues. The CDR3 region is CGARRGDPLNSPLHF. The DNA of the CDR3 is TGCGGTGCTAGAAGAGGAGACCCTTTAAATTCACCCCTCCACTTT.

The chain joins TRBV14 to TRBJ2-4; 8 bases are shared with TRBD1. The CDR3 covers 14 residues. Per the germline V gene, CDR1 is SGHDN and CDR2 is FVKESK. With 4 bases clipped from V and 7 bases from J, the junction kept 6 bases outside the gene matches. The DNA of the CDR3 is TGTGCCAGCAGCCCGGACAGGGTAGTGAACATTCAGTACTTC. Amino acid sequence: CASSPDRVVNIQYF. The full variable domain, its missing parts supplied by reference TRBV14 and TRBJ2-4, is EAGVTQFPSHSVIEKGQTVTLRCDPISGHDNLYWYRRVMGKEIKFLLHFVKESKQDESGMPNNRFLAERTGGTYSTLKVQPAELEDSGVYFCASSPDRVVNIQYFGAGTRLSVL.

A word on this clonotype: The junction shows a germline mismatch at one end, possibly a read error. The chain has TRBV12-3 or TRBV12-4 and TRBJ2-5, with TRBD2 matching over 7 bases. The DNA end is a closer match to TRBJ2-7, so the J assignment may be wrong. This CDR3 has 14 residues. CDR3 residues: CTSRASGSSYEQYF. CDR3 DNA sequence: TGTACCAGCAGGGCTAGCGGAAGCTCCTACGAGCAGTACTTC.

V is TRBV5-1 and J is TRBJ2-7, with 9 bases fitting TRBD2. After removal of 0 bases from V and 0 bases from J, the junction contained 10 bases not matched to a gene. CDR1 SGHRS and CDR2 YFSETQ come from the germline V gene. CDR3 size: 18 residues. Written as DNA, the CDR3 is TGCGCCAGCAGCTTGGCAGCTAGCGGGGTTTCAAGCTCCTACGAGCAGTACTTC. Its protein is CASSLAASGVSSSYEQYF.

This clonotype was recorded many times. The chain joins TRBV18 to TRBJ2-5, with 9 nucleotides matching TRBD1. Germline V gene lookup returns CDR1 KGHSH and CDR2 LQKENI. The CDR3 covers 13 residues. Losses at the gene ends were 8 bases for V and 5 bases for J; bases not matched to a gene: 6. The DNA for the CDR3 is TGTGCCAGCAGTCCTACAGGGGGCGAGACCCAGTACTTC. This sequence encodes CASSPTGGETQYF.

The chain links TRBV5-1 to TRBJ2-3; D is undetermined. This CDR3 contains 14 residues. Germline CDR1 and CDR2: SGHRS and YFSETQ. V was pared by 3 bases and J by 1 base, with 9 bases between. CDR3 region: CASSSQAGTDTQYF. The CDR3 DNA reads as TGCGCCAGCAGCTCCCAAGCAGGCACAGATACGCAGTATTTT.

This chain joins TRBV28 and TRBJ2-1, with 10 nucleotides matching TRBD2. Germline CDR1 MDHEN, CDR2 SYDVKM. This CDR3 comprises 16 residues. With V trimmed by 7 bases and J by 2 bases, 8 bases remained unmatched. The CDR3 DNA sequence: TGTGCCAGCAAATGGAGTCTAGCGGGGGCCTACAATGAGCAGTTCTTC. Amino acid sequence: CASKWSLAGAYNEQFF.

On this clonotype itself: A read error may account for a junction end that differs from germline. The chain has TRBV24-1 and TRBJ2-1; 9 positions match TRBD2. The CDR3 loop spans 18 amino acids. Germline CDR1 reads KGHDR; CDR2 reads SFDVKD. The CDR3 DNA sequence: TGTGCCACCGGTGACCCCCGGCTAGCGGGATTAAAGGACAATGAGCAGTTCTTC. Its translation is CATGDPRLAGLKDNEQFF.

The chain employs TRBV3-1 and TRBJ2-4; 9 bases match TRBD2. Gene TRBJ2-7 matches the end of the DNA better, so the J call may be wrong. Germline CDR1 LGHDT, CDR2 YNNKEL (reference sequence). The CDR3 runs to 16 residues. The CDR3 DNA is TGTGCCAGCAGCTCCGCGCCCGGACTAGCGAACTACGAGCAGTACTTC. Protein sequence: CASSSAPGLANYEQYF.

This clonotype was picked up a small number of times. CDR3 region: CASSPGRSQGDEKLFF. CDR3 DNA: TGTGCCAGCTCACCTGGTCGGTCCCAGGGAGATGAAAAACTGTTTTTT. The rearrangement joins TRBV18 to TRBJ1-4; D is perhaps TRBD1 (5 bases). Trimming removed 3 bases at V and 6 bases at J, with 17 bases between. This CDR3 has 16 residues. CDR1 KGHSH and CDR2 LQKENI come from the germline V gene.

The chain joins TRBV20-1 to TRBJ2-7, with a weak D call TRBD1 (5 bases). The CDR3 runs 16 residues. Trimming left V 0 bases short and J 2 bases short, with 17 bases between. Looked up from germline, CDR1 is DFQATT and CDR2 is SNEGSKA (reference sequence). The CDR3 nucleotides are TGCAGTGCTAGAGACAGCCGGAAGGGGTCAACCTACGAGCAGTACTTC. Residues: CSARDSRKGSTYEQYF.

Only a few counts were recorded for this clonotype. The chain links TRBV2 to TRBJ2-2; D is possibly TRBD2 (5 bases). The germline gives CDR1 SNHLY, CDR2 FYNNEI. The germline V and J ends were trimmed by 3 bases and 2 bases, with 16 bases remaining between them. This CDR3 region has 17 residues. The CDR3 loop reads CASSDLDLYVNTGELFF. CDR3 nucleotide sequence: TGTGCCAGCAGTGATTTGGACTTGTATGTAAACACCGGGGAGCTGTTTTTT.

In its sample, this clonotype was seen a few times. The V call is TRBV7-9, the J call TRBJ2-1; 8 bases fit TRBD2. This CDR3 is built from 15 residues. Germline trimming cut 4 bases from V and 7 bases from J; bases unmatched to any gene: 9. CDR1 SEHNR and CDR2 FQNEAQ come from the germline V gene (reference sequence). The CDR3 DNA sequence: TGTGCCAGCAGCTCGACCGGGACTAGAATAAATGAGCAGTTCTTC. Its protein is CASSSTGTRINEQFF. The full variable domain, completed using reference TRBV7-9 and TRBJ2-1, is DTGVSQNPRHKITKRGQNVTFRCDPISEHNRLYWYRQTLGQGPEFLTYFQNEAQLEKSRLLSDRFSAERPKGSFSTLEIQRTEQGDSAMYLCASSSTGTRINEQFFGPGTRLTVL.

This clonotype was found many times. The V and J genes are TRBV13 and TRBJ2-1, with 10 bases lining up with TRBD1. Germline assignment: CDR1 PRHDT and CDR2 FYEKMQ (reference sequence). V lost 0 bases to trimming and J lost 3 bases; unmatched junction nucleotides: 2. The CDR3 length is 16 residues. The CDR3 nucleotides are TGTGCCAGCAGCTTAGGAGGGACAGGGGACTACAATGAGCAGTTCTTC. This gives the protein CASSLGGTGDYNEQFF.